The 8 T cell receptor beta chains presented below share a single source sample, sequenced in a study of T and B cells in COVID-19 patients. Each TRB amplification used roughly 250-550 ng of genomic DNA from blood. TRB rearrangements were amplified by multiplex PCR with BIOMED2 TRB-A/B primers. TCRdb called the multiplex PCR reads again in MiXCR, with one record for every CDR3 protein. Among thousands of distinct CDR3 sequences listed, 25% to 30% were seen once. Specimen: blood. These receptor sequences come from a human donor with active COVID-19.

By proportion, this clonotype is medium-sized (0.01 to 0.1%). J is TRBJ2-5 and V is TRBV5-6; D not certain. Germline V gene lookup returns CDR1 SGHDT and CDR2 YYEEEE. This CDR3 has 11 residues. V was cut by 1 base and J by 5 bases, with 3 bases left in between. The CDR3 sequence: CASSLLETQYF. The CDR3 DNA sequence: TGTGCCAGCAGCTTGCTTGAGACCCAGTACTTC.

Relative to its sample, this clonotype is medium-sized (0.01 to 0.1%). V is TRBV10-3 and J is TRBJ2-3, with a tentative D call TRBD2 (6 bases). CDR1 is ENHRY and CDR2 is SYGVKD in the germline V gene. This CDR3 region has 15 residues. The V gene lost 6 bases and the J gene lost 6 bases, with 19 bases spanning the gap. The CDR3 protein is CAISPVGGRLDTQYF. The CDR3 nucleotides are TGTGCCATCAGCCCAGTAGGTGGGAGGTTGGATACGCAGTATTTT.

In this sample, this clonotype turned up many times. The V and J genes are TRBV5-1 and TRBJ2-7; weak D call: TRBD1 (5 bases). V lost 3 bases, J lost 6 bases, and 16 bases lay in between. The germline CDR1 and CDR2 sequences are SGHRS and YFSETQ. The CDR3 contains 14 residues. The CDR3 sequence: CASSSWLDKGEQYF. The CDR3 coding sequence is TGCGCCAGCAGCTCATGGTTGGACAAAGGCGAGCAGTACTTC.

This clonotype has more than one count but fewer than ten. The rearrangement uses TRBV29-1 and TRBJ2-2; 7 bases map to TRBD2. Germline assignment: CDR1 SQVTM and CDR2 ANQGSEA. CDR3 length equals 14 residues. Losses at the gene ends were 4 bases for V and 7 bases for J; bases not matched to a gene: 9. As DNA, the CDR3 is TGCAGCGTTGGACTAGCAGGAAGGGTCGGGGAGCTGTTTTTT. Its translation is CSVGLAGRVGELFF.

This clonotype has just a few counts. The gene calls are TRBV29-1 and TRBJ2-1; 7 bases match TRBD1. CDR1 is SQVTM, CDR2 ANQGSEA, per germline. This CDR3 has 15 residues. With V trimmed by 7 bases and J by 0 bases, 9 bases remained unmatched. As DNA, the CDR3 is TGCAGCGCTAGCCCGGGACAGAGCTCCTACAATGAGCAGTTCTTC. It encodes CSASPGQSSYNEQFF.

The rearrangement joins TRBV6-6 to TRBJ1-5; D unresolved. Trimming shortened V by 0 bases and J by 0 bases, and 12 bases separated the two germline ends. This CDR3 comprises 17 residues. Germline loops: CDR1 MNHNY, CDR2 SVGAGI (reference sequence). The chain's CDR3 is CASSYSPAGGSNQPQHF. CDR3 DNA: TGTGCCAGCAGTTACTCCCCGGCAGGTGGTAGCAATCAGCCCCAGCATTTT.

The rearrangement uses TRBV11-1 and TRBJ2-1, with 10 positions matching TRBD1. V gave up 9 bases and J gave up 3 bases; unmatched junction bases: 14. Germline CDR1 reads SGHAT; CDR2 reads FQDESV (reference sequence). The CDR3 sequence is 17 residues long. The CDR3 DNA reads as TGTGCCAGTAGTGTCTCCGGGACAGGGGCGATCTACAATGAGCAGTTCTTC. It codes for CASSVSGTGAIYNEQFF.

The chain carries TRBV24-1 and TRBJ2-7; D is ambiguous. V was shortened by 4 bases and J by 4 bases, with 7 bases between the two germline ends. The CDR3 runs 12 residues. Germline-derived CDR1 and CDR2 are KGHDR and SFDVKD. CDR3: CATSENGYEQYF. The CDR3 DNA follows: TGTGCCACCAGTGAAAACGGGTACGAGCAGTACTTC.